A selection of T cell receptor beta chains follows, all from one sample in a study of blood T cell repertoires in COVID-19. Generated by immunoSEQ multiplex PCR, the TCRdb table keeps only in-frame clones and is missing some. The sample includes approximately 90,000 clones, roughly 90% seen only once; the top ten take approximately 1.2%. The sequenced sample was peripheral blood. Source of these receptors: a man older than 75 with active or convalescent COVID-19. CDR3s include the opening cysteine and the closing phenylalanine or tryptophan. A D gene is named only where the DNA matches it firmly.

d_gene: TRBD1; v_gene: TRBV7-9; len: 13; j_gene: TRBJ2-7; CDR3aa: CASRQQGSYEQYF
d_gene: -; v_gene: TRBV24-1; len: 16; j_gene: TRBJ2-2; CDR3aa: CATQGRGAANTGELFF
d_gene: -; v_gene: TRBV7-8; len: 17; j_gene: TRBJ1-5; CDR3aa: CASSLGPGRIPNQPQHF
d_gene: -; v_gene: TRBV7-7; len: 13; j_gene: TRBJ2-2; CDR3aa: CASWSSDTGELFF
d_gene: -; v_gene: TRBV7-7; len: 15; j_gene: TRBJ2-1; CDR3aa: CASSQEAGIYNEQFF
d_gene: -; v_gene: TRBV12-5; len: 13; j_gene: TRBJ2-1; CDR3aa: CASGQDSYNEQFF
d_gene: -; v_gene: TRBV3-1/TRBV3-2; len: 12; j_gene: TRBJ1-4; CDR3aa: CASSQDLGRLFF
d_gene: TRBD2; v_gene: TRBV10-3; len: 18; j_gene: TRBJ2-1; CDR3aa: CAIRAGTSGVTGGSEQFF
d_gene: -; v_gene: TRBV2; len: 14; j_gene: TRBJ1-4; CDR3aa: CASSVQTTNEKLFF
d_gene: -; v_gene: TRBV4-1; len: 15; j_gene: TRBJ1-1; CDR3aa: CASSHDQDRNTEAFF
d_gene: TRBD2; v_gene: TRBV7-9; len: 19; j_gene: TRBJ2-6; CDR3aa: CASSQTTSAEEGGANVLTF
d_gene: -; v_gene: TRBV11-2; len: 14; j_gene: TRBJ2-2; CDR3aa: CASRITENTGELFF
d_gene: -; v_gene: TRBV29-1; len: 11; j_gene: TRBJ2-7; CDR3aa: CSVGHSYEQYF
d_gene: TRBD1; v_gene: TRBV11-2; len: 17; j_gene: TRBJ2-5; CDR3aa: CASSSRGGNRVGETQYF
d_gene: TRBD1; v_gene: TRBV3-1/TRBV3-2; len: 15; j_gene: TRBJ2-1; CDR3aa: CASSRETGSYNEQFF
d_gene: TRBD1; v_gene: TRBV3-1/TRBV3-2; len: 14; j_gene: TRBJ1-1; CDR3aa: CASSSHRGGTEAFF
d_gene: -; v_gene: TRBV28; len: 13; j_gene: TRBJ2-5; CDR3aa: CATEDRYQETQYF
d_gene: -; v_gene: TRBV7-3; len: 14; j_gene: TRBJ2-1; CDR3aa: CASSSNPAYNEQFF
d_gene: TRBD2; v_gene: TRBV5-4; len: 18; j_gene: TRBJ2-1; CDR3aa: CASSWAGGAGTTYNEQFF
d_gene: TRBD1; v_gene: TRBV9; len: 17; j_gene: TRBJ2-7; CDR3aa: CASSRSDTGGAYYEQYF
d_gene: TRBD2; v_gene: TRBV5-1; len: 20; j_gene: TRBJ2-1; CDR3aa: CASSPGGGTGTSGSNNEQFF
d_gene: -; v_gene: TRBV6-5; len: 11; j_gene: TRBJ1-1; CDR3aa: CASSQGAEAFF
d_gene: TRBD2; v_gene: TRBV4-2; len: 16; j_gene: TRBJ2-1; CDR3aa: CASSQDGTSGTNEQFF
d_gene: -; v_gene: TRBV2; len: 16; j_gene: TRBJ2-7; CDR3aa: CASSVARSRSTYEQYF
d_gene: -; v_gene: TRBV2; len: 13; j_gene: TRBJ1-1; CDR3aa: CASSGQEDTEAFF
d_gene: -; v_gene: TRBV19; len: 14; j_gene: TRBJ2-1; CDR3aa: CASSIGPGQNEQFF
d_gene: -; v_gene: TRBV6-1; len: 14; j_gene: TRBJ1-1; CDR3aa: CASIPEGRNTEAFF
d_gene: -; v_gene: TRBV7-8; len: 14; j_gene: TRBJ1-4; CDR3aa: CASSGTGWGEKLFF
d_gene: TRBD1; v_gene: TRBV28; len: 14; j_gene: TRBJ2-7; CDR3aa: CASSRQGITYEQYF
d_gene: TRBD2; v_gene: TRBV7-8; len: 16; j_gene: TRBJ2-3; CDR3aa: CASSTGLAGVIDTQYF
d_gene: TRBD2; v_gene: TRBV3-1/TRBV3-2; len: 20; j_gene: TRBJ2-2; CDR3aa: CASSQLRASGKFANTGELFF
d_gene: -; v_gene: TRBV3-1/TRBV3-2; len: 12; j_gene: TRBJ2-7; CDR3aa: CASSQSSSGQYF
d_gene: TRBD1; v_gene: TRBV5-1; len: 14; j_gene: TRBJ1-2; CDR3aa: CASSEDRTNYGYTF
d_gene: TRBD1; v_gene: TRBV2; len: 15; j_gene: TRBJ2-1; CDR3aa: CASTPGTGAYNEQFF
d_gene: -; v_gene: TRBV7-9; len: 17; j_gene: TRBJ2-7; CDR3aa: CASSLAGRGTLSYEQYF
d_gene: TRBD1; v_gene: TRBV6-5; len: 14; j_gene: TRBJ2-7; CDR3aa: CASSYWTGAYEQYF
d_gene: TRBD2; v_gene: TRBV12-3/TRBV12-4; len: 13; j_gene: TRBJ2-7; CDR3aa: CASSLAGVYEQYF
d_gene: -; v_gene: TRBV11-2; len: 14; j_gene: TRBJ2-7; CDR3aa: CASSLAGFSYEQYF
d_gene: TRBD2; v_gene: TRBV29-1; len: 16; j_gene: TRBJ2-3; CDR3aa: CSVDPGLAGGTDTQYF
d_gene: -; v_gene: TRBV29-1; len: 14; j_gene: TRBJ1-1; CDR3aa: CSVANGPGSTEAFF
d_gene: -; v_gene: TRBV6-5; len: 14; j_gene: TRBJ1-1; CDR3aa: CASSYSRRSAEAFF
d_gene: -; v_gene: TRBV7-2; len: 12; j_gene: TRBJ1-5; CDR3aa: CASSSTGQPQHF
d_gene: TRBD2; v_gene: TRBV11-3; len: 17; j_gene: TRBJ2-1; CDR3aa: CASSSSRTSGPYNEQFF
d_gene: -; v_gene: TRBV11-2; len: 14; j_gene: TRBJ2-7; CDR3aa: CASSLRGGPYEQYF
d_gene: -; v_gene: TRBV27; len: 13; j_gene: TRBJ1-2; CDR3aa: CASSRTTNYGYTF
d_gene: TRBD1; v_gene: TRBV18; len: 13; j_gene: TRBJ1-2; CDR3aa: CASSTGIQGGYTF
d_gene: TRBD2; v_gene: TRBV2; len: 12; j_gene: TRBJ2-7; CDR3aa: CASSSGTYEQYF
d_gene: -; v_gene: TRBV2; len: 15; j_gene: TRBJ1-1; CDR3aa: CASRLDRRMNTEAFF
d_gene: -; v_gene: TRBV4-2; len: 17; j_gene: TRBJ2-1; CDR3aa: CASSQDIAAGPYNEQFF
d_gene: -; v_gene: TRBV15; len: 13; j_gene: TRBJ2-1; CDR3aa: CATSGGQYNEQFF
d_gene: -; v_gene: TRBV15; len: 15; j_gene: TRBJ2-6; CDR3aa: CATSPRLAGANVLTF
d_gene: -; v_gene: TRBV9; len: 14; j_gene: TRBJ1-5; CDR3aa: CASSVGWEDQPQHF
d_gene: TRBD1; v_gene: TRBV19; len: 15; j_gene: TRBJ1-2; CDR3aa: CASSIETGGSYGYTF
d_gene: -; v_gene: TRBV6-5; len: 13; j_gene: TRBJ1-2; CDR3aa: CASRPGLNYGYTF
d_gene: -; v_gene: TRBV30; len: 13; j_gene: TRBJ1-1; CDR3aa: CACTKGLPTEAFF
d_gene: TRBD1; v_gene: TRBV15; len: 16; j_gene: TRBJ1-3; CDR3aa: CATSRGGQGAGNTIYF
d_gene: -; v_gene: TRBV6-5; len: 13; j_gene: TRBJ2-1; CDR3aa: CASSPHKRTEQFF
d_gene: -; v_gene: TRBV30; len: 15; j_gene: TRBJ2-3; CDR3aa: CAWSVGGGYSDTQYF
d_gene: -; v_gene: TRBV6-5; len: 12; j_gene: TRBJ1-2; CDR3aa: CASRTLLRGYTF
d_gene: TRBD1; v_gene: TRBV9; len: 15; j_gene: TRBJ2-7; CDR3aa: CASSATGVLDYEQYF